This T cell receptor (beta chain) was sequenced during a study of Ad26.COV2.S vaccination and SARS-CoV-2 variants. Study background: The vaccine Ad26.COV2.S was put into the muscle once, or twice with 56 days between.

Findings and caveats of the study: Whether participants received vaccine or placebo, their non-spike TCR breadth was similar.

V shed 5 bases, J shed 4 bases, and the junction held 11 bases outside the gene matches. Germline V gene data show CDR1 as KGHSH and CDR2 as LQKENI. This CDR3 is built from 18 residues. Documented treatment: 19 received Ad26.COV2.S at low or high dose, single or two shots; several received placebo; per-sample allocation not given. Sampling occurred on day 63 after the first vaccine or placebo injection. TCRdb's copy holds only in-frame clones and misses some; the assay was immunoSEQ multiplex PCR. The table includes approximately 480,000 clones, 87% detected once. Notes on this clone: Its antigen remains unidentified.

This chain connects TRBV18 to TRBJ2-3; 14 nucleotides agree with TRBD2. This receptor was obtained from a person aged 18-65 years who received the Ad26.COV2.S COVID-19 vaccine or a placebo. The sequences come from peripheral blood, collected in a trial of Ad26.COV2.S vaccine versus placebo. In nucleotides, the CDR3 is TGTGCCAGCTCAACCGCCAGGGGGACTAGCGGGAGTGCAGATACGCAGTATTTT. This codes for CASSTARGTSGSADTQYF. Looking up the rest from reference TRBV18 and TRBJ2-3 gives the full variable domain: NAGVMQNPRHLVRRRGQEARLRCSPMKGHSHVYWYRQLPEEGLKFMVYLQKENIIDESGMPKERFSAEFPKEGPSILRIQQVVRGDSAAYFCASSTARGTSGSADTQYFGPGTRLTVL.